Listed below are T cell receptor beta chains from one sample, sequenced in a study of identical twins. TCRdb re-derived calls from the 5' RACE reads in MiXCR, one entry per CDR3 protein. The sample records some 630,000 distinct CDR3 sequences, just over 7% being singletons. These data also formed part of another study, on yellow fever vaccine responses in identical twins.

Sequencing input: PBMCs. The receptors derive from a woman in her late teens or twenties in good health. CDR3s include the opening cysteine and the closing phenylalanine or tryptophan.

>TRBV27|TRBJ1-6|15
CASKAGVGLNSPLHF
>TRBV4-2|TRBJ1-2|15
CASSQETGGNYGYTF
>TRBV5-1|TRBJ2-7|21
CASSRTGVRTRTKDPADEQYF
>TRBV7-9|TRBJ1-2|12
CASSPNSGDYTF
>TRBV5-1|TRBJ1-1|16
CASSLVPGDGNTEAFF
>TRBV2|TRBJ2-1|16
CASSRFSGSPYNEQFF
>TRBV7-2|TRBJ2-1|15
CASSLIAGRSNEQFF
>TRBV25-1|TRBJ2-4|13
CASSEYQGNIQYF
>TRBV11-2|TRBJ1-5|13
CASSFALYQPQHF
>TRBV10-3|TRBJ2-3|16
CAISESAGAGLDTQYF
>TRBV5-1|TRBJ2-3|16
CASQWLAGGPADTQYF
>TRBV12-3/TRBV12-4|TRBJ1-2|13
CASSRDGGYGYTF
>TRBV12-3/TRBV12-4|TRBJ2-2|16
CASSSLAIGGTGELFF
>TRBV15|TRBJ2-5|15
CATSRDPAGQETQYF
>TRBV12-3/TRBV12-4|TRBJ2-1|14
CASSLDIGSNEQFF
>TRBV6-5|TRBJ2-1|16
CASSFTSPVAYNEQFF
>TRBV7-8|TRBJ2-6|17
CASSLRPQSSGANVLTF
>TRBV7-9|TRBJ2-1|13
CASSFLGYNEQFF
>TRBV2|TRBJ2-5|18
CASSEALLAGPLQETQYF